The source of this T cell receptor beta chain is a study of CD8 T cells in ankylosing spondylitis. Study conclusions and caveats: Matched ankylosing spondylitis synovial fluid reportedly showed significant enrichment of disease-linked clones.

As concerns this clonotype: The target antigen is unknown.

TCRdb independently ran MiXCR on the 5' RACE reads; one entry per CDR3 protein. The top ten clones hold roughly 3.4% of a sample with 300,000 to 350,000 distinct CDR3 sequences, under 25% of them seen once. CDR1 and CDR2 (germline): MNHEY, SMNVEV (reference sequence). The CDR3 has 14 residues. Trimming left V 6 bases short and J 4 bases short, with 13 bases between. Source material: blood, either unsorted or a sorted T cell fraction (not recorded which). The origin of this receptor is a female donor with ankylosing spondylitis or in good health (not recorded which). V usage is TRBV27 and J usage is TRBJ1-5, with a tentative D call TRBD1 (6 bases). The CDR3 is CASSRRQANQPQHF. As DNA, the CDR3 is TGTGCCAGCAGCCGTCGACAGGCAAATCAGCCCCAGCATTTT.